Listed here are 24 T cell receptor beta chains from one sample, sequenced in a study of blood T cell repertoires in COVID-19. Clones were read by immunoSEQ multiplex PCR, and TCRdb kept only the in-frame ones, dropping some. The sample contains a few hundred thousand clones, about nine tenths of which appear only once. Input material: peripheral blood. The origin of the receptors is a woman in her fifties or sixties who had recovered from COVID-19.

The V call is TRBV3-1 (or the pseudogene TRBV3-2), the J call TRBJ1-6; D ambiguous. From germline, CDR1 is LGHDT and CDR2 YNNKEL (reference sequence). V was trimmed by 5 bases and J by 10 bases, leaving 15 bases between them. This CDR3 is 14 amino acids long. The CDR3 here is CASSTGDSTSPLHF. CDR3 nucleotides: TGTGCCAGCAGCACCGGGGATTCAACCTCACCCCTCCACTTT.

This clone was seen a few times. The rearrangement joins TRBV2 to TRBJ2-7; TRBD1 matches 8 bases. The germline V gene has CDR1 SNHLY and CDR2 FYNNEI. J was trimmed by 4 bases and V by 10 bases; bases with no gene match: 6. The CDR3 runs to 12 residues. CDR3 nucleotides: TGTGCCACTGGACAGGGAGCTTACGAGCAGTACTTC. Its translation: CATGQGAYEQYF. The full variable domain, completed using reference TRBV2 and TRBJ2-7, is EPEVTQTPSHQVTQMGQEVILRCVPISNHLYFYWYRQILGQKVEFLVSFYNNEISEKSEIFDDQFSVERPDGSNFTLKIRSTKLEDSAMYFCATGQGAYEQYFGPGTRLTVT.

The CDR3 region has the DNA TGTGCCAGCGAGACAGGGGCGCGCGGCTACACCTTC. Translating gives CASETGARGYTF. This sequence joins TRBV6-1 and TRBJ1-2; TRBD1 matches at 8 bases. Germline V lookup: CDR1 MNHNS, CDR2 SASEGT. J gave up 8 bases and V 8 bases, and 7 bases lay outside the gene matches. The CDR3 contains 12 residues.

This clone has only one observation. This sequence joins TRBV19 and TRBJ2-2; 7 bases map to TRBD1. The CDR3 extends over 14 amino acids. V shed 8 bases and J 1 base; nucleotides not matched to a gene: 4. The V gene's germline CDR1 is LNHDA and CDR2 SQIVND (reference sequence). DNA for the CDR3: TGTGCCAGTCGACAGGGATTGAACACCGGGGAGCTGTTTTTT. Protein sequence: CASRQGLNTGELFF.

This chain links TRBV28 with TRBJ1-5, with a weak D call TRBD1 (6 bases). The germline V and J ends were trimmed by 9 bases and 1 base, with 7 bases remaining between them. CDR1 is MDHEN and CDR2 is SYDVKM in the germline V gene. This CDR3 has 12 residues. CDR3 residues: CASQGSNQPQHF. The DNA of the CDR3 is TGTGCCAGTCAGGGGAGCAATCAGCCCCAGCATTTT.

This clone has just one count. The chain carries TRBV5-1 and TRBJ1-1; D ambiguous. The germline V gene has CDR1 SGHRS and CDR2 YFSETQ. The germline V and J ends were trimmed by 0 bases and 4 bases, with 7 bases remaining between them. The CDR3 is 13 amino acids. The DNA of the CDR3 is TGCGCCAGCAGCTTGGAAGGAGTCACTGAAGCTTTCTTT. This codes for CASSLEGVTEAFF.

This chain joins TRBV7-3 and TRBJ2-7; D perhaps matches TRBD1 (6 bases). CDR1 is SGHTA, CDR2 FQGTGA, per germline. Trimming cost V 5 bases and J 6 bases, with 14 bases left between them. The CDR3 is made up of 13 amino acids. CDR3 amino acids: CASSIRARGEQYF. In nucleotides, the CDR3 is TGTGCCAGCAGCATCCGGGCCAGGGGCGAGCAGTACTTC.

The chain links TRBV5-1 to TRBJ2-2; D gene unclear. The CDR3 sequence is 14 residues long. Per germline, CDR1 SGHRS and CDR2 YFSETQ. The germline V and J ends were trimmed by 4 bases and 0 bases, with 7 bases remaining between them. The CDR3 DNA reads TGCGCCAGCAGCCAGGCCACGAACACCGGGGAGCTGTTTTTT. It yields the protein CASSQATNTGELFF. Using reference TRBV5-1 and TRBJ2-2 for the parts outside the CDR3, the full variable domain is KAGVTQTPRYLIKTRGQQVTLSCSPISGHRSVSWYQQTPGQGLQFLFEYFSETQRNKGNFPGRFSGRQFSNSRSEMNVSTLELGDSALYLCASSQATNTGELFFGEGSRLTVL.

The chain employs TRBV7-3 and TRBJ2-2, with a weak D call TRBD1 (5 bases). The CDR3 loop spans 15 amino acids. Per the germline V gene, CDR1 is SGHTA and CDR2 is FQGTGA. Trimming pared 6 bases from V and 0 bases from J, leaving 11 bases between. The CDR3 DNA is TGTGCCAGCAGTCTTGACAGCGCGAACACCGGGGAGCTGTTTTTT. As protein: CASSLDSANTGELFF.

V gene TRBV7-9 combines with J gene TRBJ2-7; 11 bases map to TRBD2. The J segment lost 8 bases and the V segment lost 5 bases, leaving 17 bases of the junction unmatched. Germline V gene lookup returns CDR1 SEHNR and CDR2 FQNEAQ (reference sequence). The CDR3 runs 17 residues. The CDR3 spells CASSPPGASGRYMKQYF. The CDR3 DNA reads TGTGCCAGCAGCCCCCCGGGGGCTAGCGGGAGGTATATGAAGCAGTACTTC.

The V and J genes are TRBV5-1 and TRBJ2-3; 7 positions agree with TRBD1. CDR3 length: 13 residues. The J segment lost 3 bases and the V segment lost 6 bases, leaving 4 bases of the junction unmatched. Germline V gene data show CDR1 as SGHRS and CDR2 as YFSETQ. The CDR3 here is CASNKGATDTQYF. The CDR3 DNA reads as TGCGCCAGCAATAAGGGGGCGACAGATACGCAGTATTTT.

The rearrangement links TRBV19 to TRBJ1-6, with D possibly TRBD1 on 6 matching bases. CDR3 length: 15 amino acids. V was cut by 3 bases and J by 5 bases, with 11 bases left in between. CDR1 LNHDA and CDR2 SQIVND come from the germline V gene (reference sequence). The DNA for the CDR3 is TGTGCCAGTAGTATCAGGGGTGTGGATAATTCACCCCTCCACTTT. Translated, it gives CASSIRGVDNSPLHF.

The chain couples TRBV9 to TRBJ2-6, with 7 bases aligning to TRBD1. CDR3 size: 17 residues. Germline values: CDR1 SGDLS, CDR2 YYNGEE. J was trimmed by 1 base and V by 3 bases; bases with no gene match: 7. The CDR3 loop is CASSDNQQGSGANVLTF. DNA of the CDR3: TGTGCCAGCAGCGATAACCAACAGGGGTCTGGGGCCAACGTCCTGACTTTC.

This chain uses TRBV30 with TRBJ1-1; the D gene is possibly TRBD1 (6 bases). Trimming removed 6 bases at V and 2 bases at J, with 13 bases between. Germline values: CDR1 GTSNPN, CDR2 SVGIG (reference sequence). This CDR3 is built from 13 residues. CDR3 sequence reads: CACSGQTNTEAFF. The CDR3 DNA follows: TGTGCCTGCTCCGGACAGACCAACACTGAAGCTTTCTTT.

This clone was seen just once. The chain joins TRBV28 to TRBJ1-5, with no clear D. The CDR3 sequence is 16 residues long. V lost 2 bases and J lost 0, with 11 bases in between. Per germline, CDR1 MDHEN and CDR2 SYDVKM. CDR3 sequence: CASSLSWAGSNQPQHF. The CDR3 DNA is TGTGCCAGCAGTTTAAGTTGGGCGGGTAGCAATCAGCCCCAGCATTTT.

V and J are TRBV3-1 (or the pseudogene TRBV3-2) and TRBJ1-5; the D is unclear. CDR3 length equals 15 residues. Germline V lookup: CDR1 LGHDT, CDR2 YNNKEL (reference sequence). V was pared by 4 bases and J by 0 bases, with 10 bases between. CDR3 DNA sequence: TGTGCCAGCAGCCCCCAGGAATTTAGCAATCAGCCCCAGCATTTT. It yields the protein CASSPQEFSNQPQHF.

The rearrangement uses TRBV9 and TRBJ1-3; TRBD1 matches at 9 bases. The CDR3 spans 19 residues. The J segment lost 0 bases and the V segment lost 3 bases, leaving 13 bases of the junction unmatched. The germline gives CDR1 SGDLS, CDR2 YYNGEE. The DNA for the CDR3 is TGTGCCAGCAGCGCGAGAACGACAGGGGGACAGGGCTCTGGAAACACCATATATTTT. Its protein product is CASSARTTGGQGSGNTIYF.

This clone turned up a few times. The chain employs TRBV3-1 (or the pseudogene TRBV3-2) and TRBJ1-1; the match to TRBD1 covers 10 bases. CDR1 is LGHDT and CDR2 is YNNKEL in the germline V gene (reference sequence). V was pared by 4 bases and J by 6 bases, with 8 bases of the junction left unmatched. The CDR3 runs 15 residues. The CDR3 here is CASSLSDRGRAEAFF. The CDR3 DNA is TGTGCCAGCAGCCTTTCGGACAGGGGGAGGGCTGAAGCTTTCTTT.

The chain uses TRBV5-6 and TRBJ1-5; 8 bases agree with TRBD1. The V gene's germline CDR1 is SGHDT and CDR2 YYEEEE. V shed 4 bases, J shed 6 bases, and the junction held 12 bases outside the gene matches. The CDR3 length is 16 residues. The chain's CDR3 is CASSTMTGVTTQPQHF. The CDR3 DNA follows: TGTGCCAGCAGCACAATGACAGGGGTAACAACTCAGCCCCAGCATTTT.

The V call is TRBV2, the J call TRBJ1-2, with D possibly TRBD1 on 5 matching bases. Germline lookup yields CDR1 SNHLY and CDR2 FYNNEI. The CDR3 loop spans 16 amino acids. Trimming removed 0 bases from V and 4 bases from J, with 15 bases in between. CDR3 bases: TGTGCCAGCAGTGAAGCGGCAGGGTGGTTGGGCTATGGCTACACCTTC. Its translation is CASSEAAGWLGYGYTF.

This clone has only one observation. CDR3 sequence: CASSQAFQSPLHF. CDR3 DNA sequence: TGCGCCAGCAGCCAAGCATTTCAATCACCCCTCCACTTT. The chain links TRBV4-3 to TRBJ1-6, with D uncertain. Germline V gene sequence: CDR1 LGHNA, CDR2 YSLEER. V gave up 1 base and J gave up 10 bases, with 8 bases separating them. This CDR3 is built from 13 residues.

This clone has more than one count but fewer than ten. The V gene is TRBV30, the J gene TRBJ2-1; TRBD2 might be the D (6 bases). The length of the CDR3 is 16 residues. The V gene lost 5 bases and the J gene lost 3 bases, with 20 bases spanning the gap. The germline gives CDR1 GTSNPN, CDR2 SVGIG (reference sequence). CDR3: CAWAGLSSTFYNEQFF. CDR3 DNA: TGTGCCTGGGCGGGACTTAGCTCAACCTTCTACAATGAGCAGTTCTTC.

The chain couples TRBV30 to TRBJ2-2; 9 positions agree with TRBD2. V lost 8 bases, J lost 6 bases, and 16 bases stayed unmatched. CDR3 length: 16 amino acids. Germline V CDR1 and CDR2: GTSNPN, SVGIG (reference sequence). For the CDR3, the DNA is TGTGCCACACCACCTAGCGGGGCTTCAGGGGCCGGGGAGCTGTTTTTT. Translation gives CATPPSGASGAGELFF. The variable domain in full, completed from reference TRBV30 and TRBJ2-2, reads SQTIHQWPATLVQPVGSPLSLECTVEGTSNPNLYWYRQAAGRGLQLLFYSVGIGQISSEVPQNLSASRPQDRQFILSSKKLLLSDSGFYLCATPPSGASGAGELFFGEGSRLTVL.

The V call is TRBV24-1, the J call TRBJ1-1, with D possibly matching TRBD1 (5 bases). Per germline, CDR1 KGHDR and CDR2 SFDVKD. V was trimmed by 6 bases and J by 0 bases, leaving 16 bases between them. The CDR3 covers 16 residues. The CDR3 loop is CATSCQPDTVNTEAFF. The CDR3 DNA reads as TGTGCCACCAGTTGCCAACCGGACACTGTGAACACTGAAGCTTTCTTT.